This is a list of T cell receptor beta chains from one sample in a study of T cells in Graves' hyperthyroidism and ophthalmopathy. TCRdb reprocessed the multiplex PCR reads with MiXCR, giving one entry per CDR3 protein. The table records around 300,000 distinct CDR3 sequences, roughly 22% of them present only once. The sequenced sample was blood. The source of these receptors is a man aged 25 to 40 with Graves' ophthalmopathy. Each CDR3 is given with its conserved first and last residue. A D gene is named only where the DNA matches it firmly. The size of a clone is reported for some rows only, either as once, few or many, or as a class for expanded clones.

D gene	clone size	V gene	J gene	CDR3 DNA	CDR3 protein
TRBD1	.	TRBV6-1	TRBJ1-5	TGTGCCAGCCGGGACAGGTACAATCAGCCCCAGCATTTT	CASRDRYNQPQHF
TRBD1	.	TRBV19	TRBJ2-7	TGTGCCAGTAGTACCTCCGGGACAGGGGGTAGAGAGCAGTACTTC	CASSTSGTGGREQYF
TRBD2	.	TRBV19	TRBJ2-1	TGTGCCAGTAGTGCCGGGACTAGCAAAAGCTCCTACAATGAGCAGTTCTTC	CASSAGTSKSSYNEQFF
.	.	TRBV27	TRBJ1-4	TGTGCCAGCAGTTTAAACGGTCTACAGTGGGAAAAACTGTTTTTT	CASSLNGLQWEKLFF
.	.	TRBV7-3	TRBJ2-7	TGTGCCAGCAGCTCCGGGAGCCCACCCTACGAGCAGTACTTC	CASSSGSPPYEQYF
.	many	TRBV7-3	TRBJ2-1	TGTGCCAGCAGCTTATACGGGGGTGAGCAGTTCTTC	CASSLYGGEQFF
TRBD1	many	TRBV12-3/TRBV12-4	TRBJ2-3	TGTGCCAGCAGTTCCGGACGGAAGGGGGCTAGGAGAGGGGATACGCAGTATTTT	CASSSGRKGARRGDTQYF
.	.	TRBV3-1	TRBJ2-2	TGTGCCGGCAGCCAAGAAGAGGGGCGACCAAGGGTGTACACCGGGGAGCTGTTTTTT	CAGSQEEGRPRVYTGELFF
TRBD1	.	TRBV20-1	TRBJ1-1	TGCAGTGCTATATACAGGGGGCAGGTCTTTGAAGCTTTCTTT	CSAIYRGQVFEAFF
.	many	TRBV6-1	TRBJ1-1	TGTGCCAGCAGTGAAGTCACCCGGGGAGCTGAAGCTTTCTTT	CASSEVTRGAEAFF
TRBD1	few	TRBV29-1	TRBJ2-2	TGCAGCGCTCTTGCGTACAGGGGAAGGGCCGGGGAGCTGTTTTTT	CSALAYRGRAGELFF
TRBD2	.	TRBV7-2	TRBJ2-5	TGTGCCAGCAGCTCTGGACTAGCGGGAGGGGTGAAACAAGAGACCCAGTACTTC	CASSSGLAGGVKQETQYF
TRBD1	few	TRBV12-3/TRBV12-4	TRBJ2-2	TGTGCCAGCACCGCGACCGGGACAGGGAACACCGGGGAGCTGTTTTTT	CASTATGTGNTGELFF
.	few	TRBV7-9	TRBJ2-5	TGTGCCAGCAGCCTCGGACAGAAGACCCAGTACTTC	CASSLGQKTQYF
TRBD1	few	TRBV27	TRBJ1-5	TGTGCCAGCAGTTTACGCGGGACAGGGTCGGGCTCCGGCAATCAGCCCCAGCATTTT	CASSLRGTGSGSGNQPQHF
TRBD2	.	TRBV5-1	TRBJ2-3	TGCGCCAGCAGCCGGGGACTAGCGGGAGGTTCTACGCAGTATTTT	CASSRGLAGGSTQYF
TRBD2	.	TRBV7-3	TRBJ2-3	TGTGCCAGCGGTAGACTAGCGGGAGGAGTTGTAGATACGCAGTATTTT	CASGRLAGGVVDTQYF
.	many	TRBV27	TRBJ1-1	TGTGCCAGCAGCCTGACAGGAGTAAACACTGAAGCTTTCTTT	CASSLTGVNTEAFF
.	.	TRBV20-1	TRBJ2-1	TGCAGTGCTAGAGATTTGGTCCGGAATGAGCAGTTCTTC	CSARDLVRNEQFF
TRBD1	.	TRBV20-1	TRBJ2-1	TGCAGTGCTAGAGAGGACAGGGGCCTATTAAGGTTCTTC	CSAREDRGLLRFF
.	.	TRBV5-6	TRBJ2-3	TGTGCCAGCAGCTTGGAGCAGTTAGATACGCAGTATTTT	CASSLEQLDTQYF
TRBD1	many	TRBV7-2	TRBJ1-1	TGTGCCAGCAGGGCCGGACCGGGACAGGGTTTCGCTGAAGCTTTCTTT	CASRAGPGQGFAEAFF
.	many	TRBV12-3/TRBV12-4	TRBJ2-7	TGTGCCAGCAGTTATGGGACATCATACGAGCAGTACTTC	CASSYGTSYEQYF
TRBD2	few	TRBV5-1	TRBJ2-1	TGCGCCAGCAGCACTAGCGGGGGGTTAGTTGAGCAGTTCTTC	CASSTSGGLVEQFF